These T cell receptor beta chains were read from a single sample in a study of blood T cell repertoires in COVID-19. Measured with immunoSEQ multiplex PCR; TCRdb has only the in-frame clones, and not every one. The sample has nearly 85,000 clones, around 83% seen once; the top ten hold over 15%. Sequencing used peripheral blood. These receptors were collected from a woman aged 60-75 years with acute or convalescent COVID-19. The CDR3 runs from the conserved cysteine through the conserved F or W. A D gene is named only where the DNA matches it firmly. Not all rows give a size; the values are once, few, many and, for expanded clones, a class.

J gene	clone size	V gene	D gene	CDR3 protein	CDR3 DNA
TRBJ1-6	.	TRBV30	TRBD1	CAWEGQLNSPLHF	TGTGCCTGGGAGGGACAGCTTAATTCACCCCTCCACTTT
TRBJ1-5	.	TRBV30	.	CAWNPPGFGNQPQHF	TGTGCCTGGAACCCCCCGGGGTTCGGGAATCAGCCCCAGCATTTT
TRBJ1-2	.	TRBV3-1/TRBV3-2	TRBD1	CASSLTQGNYGYTF	TGTGCCAGCAGCCTTACACAGGGGAACTATGGCTACACCTTC
TRBJ1-2	once	TRBV30	.	CAWSVQRGAEGYTF	TGTGCCTGGAGTGTACAGCGGGGGGCGGAAGGCTACACCTTC
TRBJ2-3	.	TRBV7-6	TRBD2	CASSLPSGGPSSDTDTQYF	TGTGCCAGCAGCCTTCCTAGCGGGGGGCCCAGCTCGGACACAGATACGCAGTATTTT
TRBJ1-5	once	TRBV19	.	CASSAGHYNQPQHF	TGTGCCAGTAGTGCGGGGCACTACAATCAGCCCCAGCATTTT
TRBJ1-4	.	TRBV7-9	.	CASSFRGVATNEKLFF	TGTGCCAGCAGCTTTCGGGGAGTTGCAACTAATGAAAAACTGTTTTTT
TRBJ2-2	.	TRBV5-1	TRBD2	CASSPTSGALGSGELFF	TGCGCCAGCAGCCCAACTAGCGGGGCCCTGGGGTCCGGGGAGCTGTTTTTT
TRBJ2-1	few	TRBV24-1	.	CATSDGLSEQFF	TGTGCCACCAGTGATGGGCTGTCCGAGCAGTTCTTC
TRBJ1-2	.	TRBV19	TRBD1	CASAYRGGGYTF	TGTGCCAGTGCCTACAGGGGGGGAGGCTACACCTTC
TRBJ1-4	.	TRBV5-1	.	CASSREDGEKLFF	TGCGCCAGCAGCCGGGAGGACGGAGAAAAACTGTTTTTT
TRBJ2-3	once	TRBV5-6	.	CASSFSRDWWRRDTQYF	TGTGCCAGCAGCTTCTCTCGGGACTGGTGGAGAAGAGATACGCAGTATTTT
TRBJ2-7	.	TRBV5-4	.	CASSVGHSYEQYF	TGTGCCAGCAGCGTGGGACACTCCTACGAGCAGTACTTC
TRBJ1-2	few	TRBV3-1/TRBV3-2	.	CASSQGYSSDYGYTF	TGTGCCAGCAGTCAAGGGTACAGTTCTGACTATGGCTACACCTTC
TRBJ2-7	.	TRBV7-2	TRBD2	CASSLAAGGFAYEQYF	TGTGCCAGCAGCTTAGCGGCGGGAGGCTTCGCCTACGAGCAGTACTTC
TRBJ2-3	.	TRBV19	.	CASIPHGTHTDTQYF	TGTGCCAGTATCCCCCACGGGACTCACACAGATACGCAGTATTTT
TRBJ2-7	.	TRBV10-3	.	CAISGLGEDEQYF	TGTGCCATCAGTGGTCTGGGGGAGGACGAGCAGTACTTC
TRBJ2-5	.	TRBV24-1	.	CATSDGTRETQYF	TGTGCCACCAGTGATGGGACAAGGGAGACCCAGTACTTC
TRBJ1-5	once	TRBV7-2	.	CASSLAYPEPQHF	TGTGCCAGCAGCTTAGCGTACCCGGAGCCCCAGCATTTT
TRBJ1-2	once	TRBV12-3/TRBV12-4	.	CASTLRQDFGYTF	TGTGCCAGCACCCTAAGACAGGACTTTGGCTACACCTTC
TRBJ1-3	.	TRBV11-2	TRBD1	CASSPTGTGRDTIYF	TGTGCCAGCAGCCCAACCGGGACAGGGCGCGACACCATATATTTT
TRBJ1-5	.	TRBV2	.	CASSPQGVDQPQHF	TGTGCCAGCAGCCCCCAAGGGGTCGATCAGCCCCAGCATTTT
TRBJ1-5	few	TRBV7-8	TRBD1	CASSENTGTGVEGQPQHF	TGTGCCAGCAGCGAGAATACCGGGACAGGGGTAGAGGGTCAGCCCCAGCATTTT
TRBJ1-2	.	TRBV30	TRBD1	CAWSKGTGGGYGYTF	TGTGCCTGGAGTAAAGGGACAGGGGGCGGCTATGGCTACACCTTC
TRBJ2-7	once	TRBV7-8	TRBD1	CASSSVRQGYEQYF	TGTGCCAGCAGCTCGGTTCGACAGGGCTACGAGCAGTACTTC
TRBJ2-3	.	TRBV5-5	TRBD1	CASSRTGVGTDTQYF	TGTGCCAGCAGTCGGACAGGGGTCGGCACAGATACGCAGTATTTT
TRBJ2-5	.	TRBV24-1	TRBD2	CATGPAGGETQYF	TGTGCCACCGGCCCAGCGGGAGGAGAGACCCAGTACTTC
TRBJ2-3	once	TRBV3-1/TRBV3-2	TRBD2	CASSQEAPLAGGTDTQYF	TGTGCCAGCAGCCAAGAAGCCCCCCTAGCGGGGGGCACAGATACGCAGTATTTT
TRBJ1-3	.	TRBV3-1/TRBV3-2	.	CASSAGGGNTIYF	TGTGCCAGCAGCGCGGGCGGTGGAAACACCATATATTTT
TRBJ2-2	.	TRBV5-1	.	CASSLGPRRGTGELFF	TGCGCCAGCAGCTTGGGGCCCAGGCGGGGCACCGGGGAGCTGTTTTTT
TRBJ1-5	.	TRBV24-1	.	CATSDPGSSNQPQHF	TGTGCCACCAGTGACCCGGGGTCAAGCAATCAGCCCCAGCATTTT
TRBJ1-2	few	TRBV3-1/TRBV3-2	TRBD1	CASSQTGTGVSIRNYGYTF	TGTGCCAGCAGCCAAACCGGGACAGGTGTCTCGATACGTAACTATGGCTACACCTTC
TRBJ1-3	.	TRBV18	TRBD1	CASSLADRSSGNTIYF	TGTGCCAGCTCCCTGGCGGACAGGTCCTCTGGAAACACCATATATTTT
TRBJ2-1	.	TRBV24-1	TRBD2	CATSELTSRLTNEQFF	TGTGCCACCAGTGAACTGACTAGCCGCCTCACGAATGAGCAGTTCTTC
TRBJ2-6	.	TRBV10-3	.	CAISGSSGANVLTF	TGTGCCATCAGTGGGAGCTCTGGGGCCAACGTCCTGACTTTC
TRBJ2-1	.	TRBV4-1	TRBD2	CASSQESQRGGDEQFF	TGCGCCAGCAGCCAAGAGTCCCAGCGGGGGGGCGATGAGCAGTTCTTC
TRBJ1-1	many	TRBV6-5	.	CASRRHMGGDTEAFF	TGTGCCAGCAGAAGGCACATGGGAGGGGACACTGAAGCTTTCTTT
TRBJ1-1	.	TRBV15	.	CATSRDLGGPEAFF	TGTGCCACCAGCAGAGATTTAGGAGGGCCTGAAGCTTTCTTT
TRBJ2-7	few	TRBV7-6	.	CASSLVGDSGEQYF	TGTGCCAGCAGCTTAGTAGGGGACTCCGGAGAGCAGTACTTC
TRBJ2-5	.	TRBV12-5	.	CASGLADRETQYF	TGTGCTAGTGGTTTGGCGGACAGAGAGACCCAGTACTTC
TRBJ1-2	.	TRBV30	TRBD1	CAWTRDRATHNGYTF	TGTGCCTGGACCAGGGACAGGGCGACCCACAATGGCTACACCTTC
TRBJ2-7	.	TRBV7-9	TRBD2	CASSLEASGMKHF	TGTGCCAGCAGCTTAGAGGCTAGCGGGATGAAGCACTTC
TRBJ1-1	.	TRBV5-8	.	CASSLGFPGAEAFF	TGTGCCAGCAGCTTGGGGTTCCCGGGGGCTGAAGCTTTCTTT
TRBJ1-4	.	TRBV2	TRBD1	CASSWDRSNEKLFF	TGTGCCAGCAGCTGGGACAGAAGTAATGAAAAACTGTTTTTT